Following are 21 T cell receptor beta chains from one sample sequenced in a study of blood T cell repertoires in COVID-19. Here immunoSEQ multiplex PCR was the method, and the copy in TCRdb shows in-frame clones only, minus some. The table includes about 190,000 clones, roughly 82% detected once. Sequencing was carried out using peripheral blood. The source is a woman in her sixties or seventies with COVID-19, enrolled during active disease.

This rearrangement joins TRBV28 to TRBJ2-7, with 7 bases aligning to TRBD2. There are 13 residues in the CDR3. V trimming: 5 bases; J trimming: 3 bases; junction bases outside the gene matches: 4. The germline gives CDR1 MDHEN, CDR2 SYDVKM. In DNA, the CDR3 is TGTGCCAGCAGTGCCCCGGGGGGCTACGAGCAGTACTTC. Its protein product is CASSAPGGYEQYF.

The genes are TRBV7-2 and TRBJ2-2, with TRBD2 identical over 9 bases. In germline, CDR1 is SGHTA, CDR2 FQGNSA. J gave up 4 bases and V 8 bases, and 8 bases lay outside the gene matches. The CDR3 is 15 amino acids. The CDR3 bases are TGTGCCAGCCGACTGACTAGCGGAGGCACCGGGGAGCTGTTTTTT. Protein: CASRLTSGGTGELFF.

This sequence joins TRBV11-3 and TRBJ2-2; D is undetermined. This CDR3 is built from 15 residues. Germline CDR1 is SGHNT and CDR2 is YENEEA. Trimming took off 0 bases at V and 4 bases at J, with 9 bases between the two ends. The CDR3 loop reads CASSLESSGTGELFF. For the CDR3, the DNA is TGTGCCAGCAGCTTAGAGTCTAGTGGCACCGGGGAGCTGTTTTTT.

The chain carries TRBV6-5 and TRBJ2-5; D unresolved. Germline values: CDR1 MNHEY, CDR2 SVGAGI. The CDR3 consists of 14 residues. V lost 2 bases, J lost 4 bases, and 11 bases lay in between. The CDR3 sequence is CASSYAGIRETQYF. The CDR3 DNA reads TGTGCCAGCAGTTACGCAGGTATTCGAGAGACCCAGTACTTC.

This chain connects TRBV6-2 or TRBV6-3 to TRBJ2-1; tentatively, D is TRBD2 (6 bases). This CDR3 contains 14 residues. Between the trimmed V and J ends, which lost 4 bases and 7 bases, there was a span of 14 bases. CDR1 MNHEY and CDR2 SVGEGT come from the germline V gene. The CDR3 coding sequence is TGTGCCAGCAGTTCCACGGTGGGGGGTAATGAGCAGTTCTTC. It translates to CASSSTVGGNEQFF.

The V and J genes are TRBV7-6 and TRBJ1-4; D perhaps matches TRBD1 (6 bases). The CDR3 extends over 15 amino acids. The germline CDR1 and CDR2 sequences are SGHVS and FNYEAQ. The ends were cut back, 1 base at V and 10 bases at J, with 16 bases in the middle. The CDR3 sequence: CASSLEVTGRGKLFF. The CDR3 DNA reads TGTGCCAGCAGCTTAGAGGTTACAGGGAGGGGAAAACTGTTTTTT.

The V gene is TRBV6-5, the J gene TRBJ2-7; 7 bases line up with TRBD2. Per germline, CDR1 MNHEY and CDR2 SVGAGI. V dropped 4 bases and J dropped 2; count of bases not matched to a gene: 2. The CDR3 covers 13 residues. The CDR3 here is CASSWAGAYEQYF. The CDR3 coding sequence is TGTGCCAGCAGTTGGGCGGGGGCCTACGAGCAGTACTTC.

Written as DNA, the CDR3 is TGCGCCAGCAGCTTCGGGGGAGGGATCACCGGGGAGCTGTTTTTT. Translation: CASSFGGGITGELFF. The chain employs TRBV5-1 and TRBJ2-2; 7 positions match TRBD2. Trimming at V came to 2 bases and at J to 4 bases, leaving 5 bases not matched to a gene. The germline CDR1 and CDR2 sequences are SGHRS and YFSETQ. The length of the CDR3 is 15 residues.

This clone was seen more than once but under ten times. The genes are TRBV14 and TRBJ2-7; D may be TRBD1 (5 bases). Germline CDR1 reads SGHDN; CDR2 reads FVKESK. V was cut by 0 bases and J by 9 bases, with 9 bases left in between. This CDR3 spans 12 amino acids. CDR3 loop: CASSQDRTMQYF. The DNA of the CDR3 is TGTGCCAGCAGCCAAGATCGGACAATGCAGTACTTC.

The CDR3 nucleotides read TGTGCCAGCAGTGAAATCCTCAGACAAACCCAGCCCCAGCATTTT. This codes for CASSEILRQTQPQHF. This rearrangement joins TRBV6-1 to TRBJ1-5; D not certain. The CDR3 runs 15 residues. Trimming removed 2 bases from V and 7 bases from J, with 15 bases in between. Germline-derived CDR1 and CDR2 are MNHNS and SASEGT.

In nucleotides, the CDR3 is TGTGCCACCAGCAGAGACGGACAGCCGGGCACTGAAGCTTTCTTT. Translation gives CATSRDGQPGTEAFF. The chain joins TRBV15 to TRBJ1-1; a possible D gene is TRBD1 (6 bases). From germline, CDR1 is LNHNV and CDR2 YYDKDF (reference sequence). This CDR3 has 15 amino acids. Trimming stripped 0 bases from V and 4 bases from J, with 12 bases between.

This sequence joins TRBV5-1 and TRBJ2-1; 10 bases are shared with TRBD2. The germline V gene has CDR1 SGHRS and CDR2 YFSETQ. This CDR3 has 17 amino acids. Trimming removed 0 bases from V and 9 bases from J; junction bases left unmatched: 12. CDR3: CASSLGAGGPALSEQFF. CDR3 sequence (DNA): TGCGCCAGCAGCTTGGGAGCGGGAGGGCCCGCGCTTAGTGAGCAGTTCTTC.

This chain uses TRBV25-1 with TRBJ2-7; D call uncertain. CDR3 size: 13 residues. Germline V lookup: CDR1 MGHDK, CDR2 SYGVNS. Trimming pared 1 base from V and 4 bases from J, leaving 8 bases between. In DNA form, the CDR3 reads TGTGCCAGCAGTGAATCGGGTAATTACGAGCAGTACTTC. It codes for CASSESGNYEQYF.

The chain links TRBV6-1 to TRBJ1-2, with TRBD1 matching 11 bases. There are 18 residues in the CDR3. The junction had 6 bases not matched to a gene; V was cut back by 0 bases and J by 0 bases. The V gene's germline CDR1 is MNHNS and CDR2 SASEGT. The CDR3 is CASSEAGQGAQANYGYTF. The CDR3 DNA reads TGTGCCAGCAGTGAAGCAGGACAGGGGGCCCAAGCTAACTATGGCTACACCTTC.

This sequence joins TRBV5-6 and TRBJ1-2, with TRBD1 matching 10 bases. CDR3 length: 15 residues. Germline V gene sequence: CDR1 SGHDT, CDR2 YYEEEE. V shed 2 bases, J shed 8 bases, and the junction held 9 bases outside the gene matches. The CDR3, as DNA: TGTGCCAGCAGCTTTCCCCCAGGGACAGGGGACGGCTACACCTTC. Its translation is CASSFPPGTGDGYTF.

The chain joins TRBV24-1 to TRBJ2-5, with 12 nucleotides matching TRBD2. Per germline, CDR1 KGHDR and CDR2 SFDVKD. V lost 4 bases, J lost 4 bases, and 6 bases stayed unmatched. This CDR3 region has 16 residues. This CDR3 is CATSEPRTSGIETQYF. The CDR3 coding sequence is TGTGCCACCAGTGAGCCAAGGACTAGCGGGATAGAGACCCAGTACTTC.

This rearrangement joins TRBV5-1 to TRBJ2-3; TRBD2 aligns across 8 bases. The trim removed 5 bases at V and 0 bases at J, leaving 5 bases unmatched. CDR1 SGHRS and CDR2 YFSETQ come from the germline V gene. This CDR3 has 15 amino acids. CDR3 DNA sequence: TGCGCCAGCAGTCGGCGGGGGGTTAGCACAGATACGCAGTATTTT. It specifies CASSRRGVSTDTQYF.

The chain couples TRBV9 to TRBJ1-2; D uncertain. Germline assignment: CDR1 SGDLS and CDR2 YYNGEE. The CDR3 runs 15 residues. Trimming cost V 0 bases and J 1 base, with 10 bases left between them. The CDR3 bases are TGTGCCAGCAGCGTAGAACCAGGCGATAACTATGGCTACACCTTC. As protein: CASSVEPGDNYGYTF.

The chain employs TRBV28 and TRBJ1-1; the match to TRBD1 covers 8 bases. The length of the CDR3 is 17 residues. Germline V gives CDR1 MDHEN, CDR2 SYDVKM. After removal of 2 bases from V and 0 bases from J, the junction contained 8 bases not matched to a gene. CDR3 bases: TGTGCCAGCAGTTTACCCGGACAGGGACGAATGAACACTGAAGCTTTCTTT. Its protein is CASSLPGQGRMNTEAFF.

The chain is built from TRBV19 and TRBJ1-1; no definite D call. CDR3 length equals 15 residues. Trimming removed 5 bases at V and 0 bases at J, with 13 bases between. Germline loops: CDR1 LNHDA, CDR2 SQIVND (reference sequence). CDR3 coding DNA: TGTGCCAGTAGTCTCCGGGGAGGGCTGAACACTGAAGCTTTCTTT. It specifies CASSLRGGLNTEAFF.

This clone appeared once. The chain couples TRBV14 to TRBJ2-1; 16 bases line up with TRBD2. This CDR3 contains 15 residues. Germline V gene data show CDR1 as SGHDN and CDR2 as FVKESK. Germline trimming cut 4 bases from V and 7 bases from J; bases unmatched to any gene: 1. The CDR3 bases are TGTGCCAGCAGCCCGGGACTAGCGGGAGGGAATGAGCAGTTCTTC. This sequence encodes CASSPGLAGGNEQFF.